This is a list of T cell receptor beta chains from one sample in a study of T-cell reconstitution after alpha-beta-depleted transplantation in children. One entry per CDR3 protein results from TCRdb running MiXCR on the PCR reads. The sample yields 150,000 to 250,000 distinct CDR3 sequences, 6.3% seen once. This specimen consisted of PBMCs, obtained before TCRalphabeta/CD19-depleted stem cell transplant. These receptors came from a girl under three years old with combined immunodeficiency, due to receive a stem cell transplant. Each CDR3 is given with its conserved first and last residue. D genes are given only for firm matches. Some rows mark clone size as missing; the rest say once, few, many or name a class of expanded clone.

d_call: TRBD1; v_call: TRBV6-5; j_call: TRBJ1-2; clone_size: many; cdr3_nt: TGTGCCAGCAGTTACCGGACAGGGGGCGGCTATGGCTACACCTTC; cdr3_aa: CASSYRTGGGYGYTF
d_call: .; v_call: TRBV4-2; j_call: TRBJ1-2; clone_size: many; cdr3_nt: TGTGCCAGCAGCCAATTCTATGGCTACACCTTC; cdr3_aa: CASSQFYGYTF
d_call: .; v_call: TRBV4-2; j_call: TRBJ1-1; clone_size: many; cdr3_nt: TGTGCCAGCAGCCAAGAAGGACGGATGAACACTGAAGCTTTCTTT; cdr3_aa: CASSQEGRMNTEAFF
d_call: .; v_call: TRBV15; j_call: TRBJ2-1; clone_size: many; cdr3_nt: TGTGCCACCAGCGGCGGGACACGGCTCTGGGAGCAGTTCTTC; cdr3_aa: CATSGGTRLWEQFF
d_call: .; v_call: TRBV12-3/TRBV12-4; j_call: TRBJ2-2; clone_size: many; cdr3_nt: TGTGCCAGCAGTACTGGAGGAACCGGGGAGCTGTTTTTT; cdr3_aa: CASSTGGTGELFF
d_call: TRBD1; v_call: TRBV3-1; j_call: TRBJ2-3; clone_size: .; cdr3_nt: TGTGCCAGCAGCTTCAACCCGGGACAGTTTACTAGCACAGATACGCAGTATTTT; cdr3_aa: CASSFNPGQFTSTDTQYF
d_call: TRBD2; v_call: TRBV20-1; j_call: TRBJ2-7; clone_size: many; cdr3_nt: TGCAGGGCTAGCGGGAGTACGCAGTACTTC; cdr3_aa: CRASGSTQYF
d_call: .; v_call: TRBV7-2; j_call: TRBJ1-1; clone_size: many; cdr3_nt: TGTGCCAGCAGCTTACGCGACAGGAACACTGAAGCTTTCTTT; cdr3_aa: CASSLRDRNTEAFF
d_call: .; v_call: TRBV9; j_call: TRBJ2-3; clone_size: few; cdr3_nt: TGTGCCAGCAGCGTAGGGATCACAGATACGCAGTATTTT; cdr3_aa: CASSVGITDTQYF
d_call: .; v_call: TRBV5-6; j_call: TRBJ1-4; clone_size: many; cdr3_nt: TGTGCCAGCAGCTCCGTAGGACATGCGAATGAAAAACTGTTTTTT; cdr3_aa: CASSSVGHANEKLFF
d_call: .; v_call: TRBV6-5; j_call: TRBJ1-2; clone_size: many; cdr3_nt: TGTGCCAGCAGTCCTACAGGGTCAGGGTATGGCTACACCTTC; cdr3_aa: CASSPTGSGYGYTF
d_call: .; v_call: TRBV12-3/TRBV12-4; j_call: TRBJ1-3; clone_size: many; cdr3_nt: TGTGCCAGCAAGAGAAGGAGAAACACCATATATTTT; cdr3_aa: CASKRRRNTIYF
d_call: .; v_call: TRBV7-9; j_call: TRBJ2-1; clone_size: many; cdr3_nt: TGTGCCAGCAGCTTAGGGGCCGTTGGGTGGGGGAATGAGCAGTTCTTC; cdr3_aa: CASSLGAVGWGNEQFF
d_call: .; v_call: TRBV4-1; j_call: TRBJ2-2; clone_size: .; cdr3_nt: TGCGCCAGCAGCCAAGATACAGGGTCCGGGGAGCTGTTTTTT; cdr3_aa: CASSQDTGSGELFF
d_call: .; v_call: TRBV5-1; j_call: TRBJ1-2; clone_size: many; cdr3_nt: TGCGCCAGCAGCTTGGGGGACGGCAACACCTTC; cdr3_aa: CASSLGDGNTF
d_call: TRBD2; v_call: TRBV7-9; j_call: TRBJ2-3; clone_size: many; cdr3_nt: TGTGCCAGCAGCATCCGTGAGAGCGGGGGGGCCGCAGATACGCAGTATTTT; cdr3_aa: CASSIRESGGAADTQYF
d_call: .; v_call: TRBV7-7; j_call: TRBJ2-3; clone_size: many; cdr3_nt: TGTGCCAGCAGCTTAAGGAGGGGCGAAGATACGCAGTATTTT; cdr3_aa: CASSLRRGEDTQYF
d_call: .; v_call: TRBV7-3; j_call: TRBJ2-3; clone_size: few; cdr3_nt: TGTGCCAGCAGCTTCTCACTTCGAGAGACCCAAAGCACAGATACGCAGTATTTT; cdr3_aa: CASSFSLRETQSTDTQYF
d_call: TRBD2; v_call: TRBV10-3; j_call: TRBJ2-1; clone_size: many; cdr3_nt: TGTGCCATCTCGAGGGGACTAGACGGCAATGAGCAGTTCTTC; cdr3_aa: CAISRGLDGNEQFF
d_call: TRBD1; v_call: TRBV10-3; j_call: TRBJ1-2; clone_size: many; cdr3_nt: TGTGCCATCAGCGCAACAGGGGGTGGTAACTATGGCTACACCTTC; cdr3_aa: CAISATGGGNYGYTF
d_call: .; v_call: TRBV12-5; j_call: TRBJ2-1; clone_size: many; cdr3_nt: TGTGCTAGTGGTTTCACCGTTGGGACCACCGCCCCGGGTGGTGAGCAGTTCTTC; cdr3_aa: CASGFTVGTTAPGGEQFF
d_call: TRBD1; v_call: TRBV4-2; j_call: TRBJ2-7; clone_size: many; cdr3_nt: TGTGCCAGCCGATGGACAGGGGAGGCGTCCTACGAGCAGTACTTC; cdr3_aa: CASRWTGEASYEQYF
d_call: .; v_call: TRBV20-1; j_call: TRBJ2-5; clone_size: many; cdr3_nt: TGCAGTGCTAGTTCTTGGGGGTACGGACAGCAAGAGACCCAGTACTTC; cdr3_aa: CSASSWGYGQQETQYF
d_call: TRBD1; v_call: TRBV20-1; j_call: TRBJ2-1; clone_size: many; cdr3_nt: TGCAGTGCTCCAACAGGGGACAATGAGCAGTTCTTC; cdr3_aa: CSAPTGDNEQFF
d_call: TRBD2; v_call: TRBV5-1; j_call: TRBJ2-6; clone_size: many; cdr3_nt: TGCGCCAGCAGCATGACTAGCGGGAGCTCTGGGGCCAACGTCCTGACTTTC; cdr3_aa: CASSMTSGSSGANVLTF
d_call: TRBD1; v_call: TRBV7-2; j_call: TRBJ2-5; clone_size: many; cdr3_nt: TGTGCCAGCAGCTTAGGGGGCAGGGGGGAGACCCAGTACTTC; cdr3_aa: CASSLGGRGETQYF
d_call: .; v_call: TRBV7-2; j_call: TRBJ2-3; clone_size: many; cdr3_nt: TGTGCCAGCAGCTTCACTCGGGGCGCAGATACGCAGTATTTT; cdr3_aa: CASSFTRGADTQYF
d_call: .; v_call: TRBV25-1; j_call: TRBJ2-2; clone_size: many; cdr3_nt: TGTGCCAGCAGTGAAGTCGGGTCTTACACCGGGGAGCTGTTTTTT; cdr3_aa: CASSEVGSYTGELFF
d_call: .; v_call: TRBV2; j_call: TRBJ1-5; clone_size: many; cdr3_nt: TGTGCCAGCAGTGAAGCAAATCAGCCCCAGCATTTT; cdr3_aa: CASSEANQPQHF
d_call: .; v_call: TRBV12-3/TRBV12-4; j_call: TRBJ2-1; clone_size: many; cdr3_nt: TGTGCCAGCAGTTTAAGCTCCTACAATGAGCAGTTCTTC; cdr3_aa: CASSLSSYNEQFF
d_call: TRBD2; v_call: TRBV4-3; j_call: TRBJ2-1; clone_size: many; cdr3_nt: TGCGCCAGCAGCCAAGACTTTGCGGGAGTCCAGAATGAGCAGTTCTTC; cdr3_aa: CASSQDFAGVQNEQFF
d_call: .; v_call: TRBV15; j_call: TRBJ2-5; clone_size: .; cdr3_nt: TGTGCCACCAGCAGAGAGGAGGGGCCAATCGGAGAGACCCAGTACTTC; cdr3_aa: CATSREEGPIGETQYF
d_call: TRBD1; v_call: TRBV6-2/TRBV6-3; j_call: TRBJ1-1; clone_size: many; cdr3_nt: TGTGCCAGCAGCCCTGGACAGGGACCAGAATTTATGGCTGAAGCTTTCTTT; cdr3_aa: CASSPGQGPEFMAEAFF
d_call: .; v_call: TRBV10-3; j_call: TRBJ2-7; clone_size: many; cdr3_nt: TGTGCCATCAGCAGGGGCGACTACGAGCAGTACTTC; cdr3_aa: CAISRGDYEQYF
d_call: .; v_call: TRBV5-6; j_call: TRBJ1-5; clone_size: many; cdr3_nt: TGTGCCAGCAGCTTGGGGTACAATCAGCCCCAGCATTTT; cdr3_aa: CASSLGYNQPQHF
d_call: TRBD2; v_call: TRBV5-6; j_call: TRBJ2-3; clone_size: many; cdr3_nt: TGTGCCAGCAGCCCTGCTGGACTAGCCCATACGCAGTATTTT; cdr3_aa: CASSPAGLAHTQYF
d_call: .; v_call: TRBV7-6; j_call: TRBJ2-7; clone_size: many; cdr3_nt: TGTGCCAGCAGCTTTGACGCCTCCTACGAGCAGTACTTC; cdr3_aa: CASSFDASYEQYF
d_call: .; v_call: TRBV12-3/TRBV12-4; j_call: TRBJ2-1; clone_size: many; cdr3_nt: TGTGCCAGCAGTCGCGCGAATTACAATGAGCAGTTCTTC; cdr3_aa: CASSRANYNEQFF
d_call: TRBD2; v_call: TRBV3-1; j_call: TRBJ2-3; clone_size: many; cdr3_nt: TGTGCCAGCAGCCAAGATTATGGGCTAGCGGGAGGCCCCTCTCAGGATACGCAGTATTTT; cdr3_aa: CASSQDYGLAGGPSQDTQYF
d_call: .; v_call: TRBV9; j_call: TRBJ2-3; clone_size: .; cdr3_nt: TGTGCCAGCAGCGTTAGATTTGGAGTAGCGGAGTCGCCAGATACGCAGTATTTT; cdr3_aa: CASSVRFGVAESPDTQYF
d_call: .; v_call: TRBV7-3; j_call: TRBJ2-2; clone_size: .; cdr3_nt: TGTGCCAGCAGTCTCACCGGAGGGCCCACCGGGGAGCTGTTTTTT; cdr3_aa: CASSLTGGPTGELFF
d_call: .; v_call: TRBV5-1; j_call: TRBJ2-1; clone_size: many; cdr3_nt: TGCGCCAGCAGCTTTAGCGGCAACGCGCCCTACAATGAGCAGTTCTTC; cdr3_aa: CASSFSGNAPYNEQFF
d_call: .; v_call: TRBV7-2; j_call: TRBJ1-5; clone_size: many; cdr3_nt: TGTGCCAGCAGCCTAAACAGATATCAGCCCCAGCATTTT; cdr3_aa: CASSLNRYQPQHF
d_call: .; v_call: TRBV4-3; j_call: TRBJ2-5; clone_size: many; cdr3_nt: TGCGCCAGCAGCCAAGAAACCTCGGCCTTCCCAGGGACCCAGTACTTC; cdr3_aa: CASSQETSAFPGTQYF
d_call: TRBD1; v_call: TRBV29-1; j_call: TRBJ2-1; clone_size: .; cdr3_nt: TGCAGCGTTGTAGTTGACAGGGGGTTCTTC; cdr3_aa: CSVVVDRGFF
d_call: .; v_call: TRBV20-1; j_call: TRBJ2-3; clone_size: many; cdr3_nt: TGCAGTGCTCGAAAGCCTAGCACAGATACGCAGTATTTT; cdr3_aa: CSARKPSTDTQYF
d_call: TRBD1; v_call: TRBV7-6; j_call: TRBJ1-6; clone_size: many; cdr3_nt: TGTGCCAGCAGCCCTATGACAGGGTTAGGCGGGAATTCACCCCTCCACTTT; cdr3_aa: CASSPMTGLGGNSPLHF
d_call: .; v_call: TRBV28; j_call: TRBJ2-2; clone_size: many; cdr3_nt: TGTGCCGGTAAAAAGGAATATGGGTCAAATGGGGAGCTGTTTTTT; cdr3_aa: CAGKKEYGSNGELFF
d_call: .; v_call: TRBV29-1; j_call: TRBJ2-5; clone_size: few; cdr3_nt: TGCAGCGCCCTGAAAGAGACCCAGTACTTC; cdr3_aa: CSALKETQYF
d_call: TRBD1; v_call: TRBV12-3/TRBV12-4; j_call: TRBJ2-1; clone_size: many; cdr3_nt: TGTGCCAGCAGTTCCTTAGGGACAGGGGATGAGCAGTTCTTC; cdr3_aa: CASSSLGTGDEQFF
d_call: TRBD1; v_call: TRBV12-3/TRBV12-4; j_call: TRBJ1-3; clone_size: many; cdr3_nt: TGTGCCAGCAGTCCAGGGGGGACCGGAAACACCATATATTTT; cdr3_aa: CASSPGGTGNTIYF
d_call: .; v_call: TRBV20-1; j_call: TRBJ2-1; clone_size: .; cdr3_nt: TGCAGTGCTAGAGATGCTGTTACTTACAATGAGCAGTTCTTC; cdr3_aa: CSARDAVTYNEQFF
d_call: .; v_call: TRBV6-2/TRBV6-3; j_call: TRBJ2-1; clone_size: .; cdr3_nt: TGTGCCAGCAGTTTGACCGGGACTCCCTACGCCTACAATGAGCAGTTCTTC; cdr3_aa: CASSLTGTPYAYNEQFF
d_call: .; v_call: TRBV7-8; j_call: TRBJ2-2; clone_size: many; cdr3_nt: TGTGCCAGCAGCTTACCAGTAGCCGGGGAGCTGTTTTTT; cdr3_aa: CASSLPVAGELFF
d_call: TRBD2; v_call: TRBV6-2/TRBV6-3; j_call: TRBJ2-7; clone_size: few; cdr3_nt: TGTGCCAGCAGGGGACTAGCGGGAGTCGTAAGGTCCTACGAGCAGTACTTC; cdr3_aa: CASRGLAGVVRSYEQYF